This T cell receptor (beta chain) was sequenced for a study of PD-1 blockade in classical Hodgkin lymphoma. Points from the study as a whole: Baseline TCR diversity was reportedly lower in newly diagnosed patients than in healthy donors. It was reported as lower still in relapsed/refractory patients. Newly diagnosed patients and complete responders had comparable diversity at baseline. After ASCT, patients who started nivolumab under 1 year later were excluded. Significant TCR diversity gains by C4D1 occurred in CD4+ but not CD8+ cells.

Produced via immunoSEQ multiplex PCR; TCRdb's table is partial and in-frame only. The table lists about 43,000 clones, about 65% of them singletons, with 2.5% to 3% in the top ten. This CDR3 is 13 amino acids long. Every patient experienced relapse after autologous stem cell transplantation, and brentuximab vedotin exposure varied. Note on this clone: What it binds is not known.

This sequence originates from a human donor with classical Hodgkin lymphoma. This chain links TRBV5-7 with TRBJ2-5; D may correspond to TRBD1 or TRBD2 (6 bases each). The J call is doubtful: the DNA matches TRBJ2-7 better. TRBV5-7 is annotated as an ORF whose role is uncertain. The sequences come from peripheral blood mononuclear cells (PBMCs), collected before the second cycle of nivolumab. CDR3: CASSYGGGYEQYF. CDR3 in DNA: TGTGCCAGCAGCTATGGAGGGGGCTACGAGCAGTACTTC.